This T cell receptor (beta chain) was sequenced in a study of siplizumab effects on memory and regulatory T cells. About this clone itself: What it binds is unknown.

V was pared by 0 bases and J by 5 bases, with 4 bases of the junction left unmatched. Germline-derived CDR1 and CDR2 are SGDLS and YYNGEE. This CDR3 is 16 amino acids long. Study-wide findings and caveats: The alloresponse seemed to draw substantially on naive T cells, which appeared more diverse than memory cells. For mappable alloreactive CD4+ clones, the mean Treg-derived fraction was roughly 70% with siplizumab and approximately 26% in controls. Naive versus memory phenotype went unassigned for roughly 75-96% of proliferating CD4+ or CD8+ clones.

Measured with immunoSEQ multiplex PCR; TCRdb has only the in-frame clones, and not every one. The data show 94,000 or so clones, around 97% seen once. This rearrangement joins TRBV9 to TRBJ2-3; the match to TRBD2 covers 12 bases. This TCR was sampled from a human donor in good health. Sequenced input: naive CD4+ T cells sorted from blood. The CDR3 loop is CASSVVTSGGRDTQYF. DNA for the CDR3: TGTGCCAGCAGCGTAGTGACTAGCGGGGGCCGAGATACGCAGTATTTT.